This T cell receptor (beta chain) was recovered during a study of T cell repertoires in breast cancer (dated by TCRdb to about 2016). Regarding the research as a whole: Tumors, lymph nodes and peripheral blood lymphocytes from breast cancer patients were profiled in the study, along with peripheral blood from healthy control donors. Most of the 20 to 25 patient tumors analyzed for shared TCRs were ER+/PR+. Controls included nine healthy donors of an age range similar to the patients. On average, sequencing produced about 550,000 sequences per sample, which came to 9 to 10 reads per input cell. Because breast cancer has a low mutational burden and rarely has common mutations, the study reasoned that TCRs shared between breast cancer patients would target shared antigens. After being minced and digested with Liberase and DNase, tumors and tumor-involved lymph nodes were passed through 70-um and 40-um filters. Blood samples were separated by Ficoll, whereas tumor-free lymph nodes were processed without any enzymatic digestion.

CDR1 and CDR2 are drawn from the germline V gene (reference sequence): GTSNPN, SVGIG. The CDR3 measures 14 amino acids from cysteine to phenylalanine. The DNA shown is the 42-base CDR3, in frame from base 1. In the case of this clonotype: Its specific antigen is unknown. One end of the junction varies from germline; a read error may be responsible.

To analyze paired alpha-beta TCRs of CD8+ T cells, the study used an expanded emulsion RT-PCR method with primers covering all TCR V genes. Before emulsion RT-PCR, CD8+ T cells were isolated using a CD8 positive selection kit and then incubated overnight in roughly 9.3 IU/mL IL-2. Results and caveats for the whole study, not just this receptor: Sentinel lymph nodes involved by tumor shared about fourfold more TCRs with matched tumor repertoires than tumor-free nodes did (approximately 8% versus 2%). About 20 TCR pairs were shared across seven or more patient tumors and were rarely found in control blood, which suggests possible tumor specificity. TRBV7 predominated among the shared TCRs, which could possibly reflect tumor recognition or a mispriming bias from eight TRBV7 primers. Shared TCRs were encoded by various nucleotide sequences, which suggests selection and expansion based on antigen. Discarding singleton TCRs and sampling only part of each tumor may have missed genuine antitumor clones. Emulsion RT-PCR was considered qualitative rather than quantitative, since transcript abundance and primer differences skewed clone recovery.

The library was generated by emulsion pairing. Unpaired genes were suppressed by a second nested PCR with blocking oligos, after which a third nested PCR added Illumina adaptors and barcodes. Each emulsion RT-PCR master mix held roughly 5,000-280,000 T cells and included C-region, Stepout and V-region primers. The Micellula Emulsion and Purification Kit was used to make the emulsions, and Qiagen OneStep RT-PCR reagents were used for RT-PCR. Pooled libraries were sequenced with paired-end 2 x 250 reads on an Illumina MiSeq. Concerning the study's data processing: Read pairs were joined in Galaxy and clipped at the engineered overlap into separate alpha and beta files, and reads that were not clipped were discarded. To assign alpha-beta pairs, the researchers used CompleteTCR, a MiTCR-based pipeline that relies on an R script to link chains sharing read cluster identifiers. TCR sequences that were observed only once, about 1-3.4% of the total, were removed as potential sequencing errors. The raw public data were reprocessed by TCRdb itself: fastp quality trimming at Q25, MiXCR clonotype calling, in-frame beta chains only. Each CDR3 protein gets just one entry, which takes the most common genes and DNA from the rows behind it. The V and J calls were not made by the authors but by TCRdb's processing. The sample yields about 4,000 distinct CDR3 sequences; 30% to 40% were counted once. Approximately 35% of the sample lies in the top ten.

The chain employs TRBV30 and TRBJ2-4; 8 middle bases align to TRBD2. Sequencing used CD8+ T cells. The source of this sequence is a pool of human donors with breast cancer or a healthy control (not recorded which). The nucleotide sequence is given as TGTGCCCGGAGTAACGGGGGGGGGGAAAACATTCAGTACTTC. Translated, this is CARSNGGGENIQYF.